Here is one TCR beta chain with its context. What it recognizes is unknown. Some second doses came at about 4 weeks and others at about 12 weeks; these were pooled. The germline V and J ends were trimmed by 6 bases and 4 bases, with 13 bases remaining between them. The CDR3 totals 14 residues. The germline V gene encodes CDR1 MNHNS and CDR2 SASEGT. Sequencing used immunoSEQ multiplex PCR; TCRdb keeps in-frame clones, though not all of them. The sample carries roughly 150,000 clones, roughly 91% recorded once. The sample originates from a study of T cell responses to AZD1222 COVID-19 vaccine. Overall study findings and caveats: Sampled repertoires all dated from after the peak T cell response. Spike-specific TCR breadth and depth grew following two AZD1222 doses.

This specimen was peripheral blood, taken 28 days after the second AZD1222 dose. The source is an adult who received the AZD1222 COVID-19 vaccine. V and J are TRBV6-1 and TRBJ1-3; D is unresolved. The CDR3 loop reads CASSPTGGGNTIYF. CDR3 bases: TGTGCCAGCAGCCCGACGGGCGGCGGAAACACCATATATTTT.